The 20 T cell receptor beta chains in this list originate from one sample, sequenced in a study of T cells in Graves' hyperthyroidism and ophthalmopathy. The source material, RNA transcripts, was used to amplify TCR beta CDR3 regions. The HTBI primer set was used in a first-round RT-PCR of the TCR CDR3. TCRdb called the multiplex PCR reads again in MiXCR, with one record for every CDR3 protein. Among around 300,000 distinct CDR3 sequences, approximately 19% were seen once, and the ten largest hold less than 40%. The sequencing input was blood. The receptors were sampled from a man between 50 and 59 years old with Graves' ophthalmopathy.

Points on this clonotype: A junction end diverges from the germline sequence, so it may reflect a read error. This sequence joins TRBV5-1 and TRBJ2-1; 9 positions agree with TRBD2. Germline assignment: CDR1 SGHRS and CDR2 YFSETQ. There are 14 residues in the CDR3. DNA of the CDR3: TGCGCCAGCAGACAGCGGGAGGTTAACAATGGGCAGTTCTTC. This encodes CASRQREVNNGQFF.

Of note for this clonotype: At one end, the junction sequence differs from germline, possibly due to a read error. V usage is TRBV28 and J usage is TRBJ2-2; D perhaps matches TRBD2 (5 bases). The length of the CDR3 is 13 residues. Per the germline V gene, CDR1 is MDHEN and CDR2 is SYDVKM. This CDR3 reads CASRRGNAGELFF. In DNA form, the CDR3 reads TGTGCCAGCAGAAGAGGGAACGCCGGGGAGCTGTTTTTT.

This clonotype was counted many times. This chain joins TRBV14 and TRBJ2-3; D is possibly TRBD1 (6 bases). V was trimmed by 10 bases and J by 0 bases, leaving 11 bases between them. Germline V gene sequence: CDR1 SGHDN, CDR2 FVKESK. The CDR3 covers 13 residues. CDR3 bases: TGTGCCAACTGGACAGAGAGCACAGATACGCAGTATTTT. Translating it yields CANWTESTDTQYF.

The V call is TRBV5-6, the J call TRBJ2-7, with no clear D. This CDR3 contains 14 residues. V shed 0 bases and J shed 7 bases, with 14 bases lying between them. CDR1 SGHDT and CDR2 YYEEEE come from the germline V gene. This chain's CDR3 is CASSLVRRLGEQYF. In DNA form, the CDR3 reads TGTGCCAGCAGCTTGGTTCGGCGTTTAGGGGAGCAGTACTTC.

The table lists this clonotype with many counts. The chain has TRBV18 and TRBJ1-1, with D maybe TRBD1 (6 bases). V lost 3 bases and J lost 0, with 11 bases in between. This CDR3 is built from 15 residues. Germline V gives CDR1 KGHSH, CDR2 LQKENI. The CDR3 loop reads CASSPLQGMNTEAFF. CDR3 DNA: TGTGCCAGCTCACCTTTACAGGGAATGAACACTGAAGCTTTCTTT.

This clonotype was seen a few times. The CDR3 reads CASSVVSGPDTGELFF. CDR3 coding DNA: TGTGCCAGCAGCGTAGTTTCGGGGCCCGACACCGGGGAGCTGTTTTTT. This chain joins TRBV9 and TRBJ2-2; D could derive from TRBD1 or TRBD2 (5 bases each). The CDR3 totals 16 residues. Trimming took off 0 bases at V and 3 bases at J, with 12 bases between the two ends. CDR1 SGDLS and CDR2 YYNGEE come from the germline V gene. Combining the CDR3 with reference TRBV9 and TRBJ2-2 gives the whole variable domain DSGVTQTPKHLITATGQRVTLRCSPRSGDLSVYWYQQSLDQGLQFLIQYYNGEERAKGNILERFSAQQFPDLHSELNLSSLELGDSALYFCASSVVSGPDTGELFFGEGSRLTVL.

A few counts support this clonotype. This chain uses TRBV5-1 with TRBJ2-2; D unclear. Trimming stripped 2 bases from V and 2 bases from J, with 7 bases between. Per germline, CDR1 SGHRS and CDR2 YFSETQ. This CDR3 spans 14 amino acids. CDR3 residues: CASSFNSNTGELFF. For the CDR3, the DNA is TGCGCCAGCAGCTTTAACAGTAACACCGGGGAGCTGTTTTTT.

The CDR3 sequence: CASSVDRANYGYTF. The CDR3 DNA is TGTGCCAGCAGTGTAGACAGAGCTAACTATGGCTACACCTTC. The rearrangement links TRBV6-1 to TRBJ1-2; D perhaps matches TRBD1 (5 bases). The V end was cut by 4 bases, the J end by 0 bases, with 9 bases between. Germline V gene data show CDR1 as MNHNS and CDR2 as SASEGT. This CDR3 has 14 amino acids.

For this clonotype: This clone may be a read error of a much larger clone one base away. This chain uses TRBV28 with TRBJ2-7; D is uncertain. Germline V gene sequence: CDR1 MDHEN, CDR2 SYDVKM. The CDR3 is 13 residues long. Trimming left V 4 bases short and J 3 bases short, with 10 bases between. The CDR3 is CASSWPADYEQYF. In DNA, the CDR3 is TGTGCCAGCAGTTGGCCCGCAGACTACGAGCAGTACTTC.

This clonotype was observed at least ten times. V usage is TRBV12-3 or TRBV12-4 and J usage is TRBJ2-5, with TRBD1 identical over 9 bases. With V trimmed by 4 bases and J by 2 bases, 2 bases remained unmatched. The CDR3 contains 14 residues. The CDR3 loop reads CASSWTGEQETQYF. CDR3 nucleotide sequence: TGTGCCAGCAGTTGGACAGGGGAACAAGAGACCCAGTACTTC.

This clonotype was seen a few times. The chain joins TRBV18 to TRBJ2-7, with D maybe TRBD2 (6 bases). Deletions cut 3 bases from V and 0 bases from J, with 12 bases between. This CDR3 region has 15 residues. Germline V CDR1 and CDR2: KGHSH, LQKENI. The CDR3, as DNA: TGTGCCAGCTCACCGACGACTAGGAGCTCCTACGAGCAGTACTTC. Its protein is CASSPTTRSSYEQYF.

This clonotype has a handful of counts. The chain employs TRBV20-1 and TRBJ2-3; 8 bases line up with TRBD1. The germline V gene has CDR1 DFQATT and CDR2 SNEGSKA (reference sequence). This CDR3 is 15 amino acids long. The V gene end was trimmed by 1 base and the J gene end by 4 bases; junction bases not matched to a gene: 7. The chain's CDR3 is CSARASRGHADTQYF. CDR3 DNA: TGCAGTGCTAGAGCCAGCAGGGGGCACGCAGATACGCAGTATTTT.

The sample holds many counts of this clonotype. This chain uses TRBV7-3 with TRBJ2-3, with D maybe TRBD2 (6 bases). Trimming took 1 base from V and 3 from J, leaving 11 bases between them. The CDR3 is 15 residues long. Germline CDR1 and CDR2: SGHTA and FQGTGA. The CDR3 loop is CASSLMGGRTDTQYF. In nucleotides, the CDR3 is TGTGCCAGCAGCTTAATGGGAGGACGGACAGATACGCAGTATTTT. Variable domain in full (rest from reference TRBV7-3 and TRBJ2-3): GAGVSQTPSNKVTEKGKYVELRCDPISGHTALYWYRQSLGQGPEFLIYFQGTGAADDSGLPNDRFFAVRPEGSVSTLKIQRTERGDSAVYLCASSLMGGRTDTQYFGPGTRLTVL.

This chain joins TRBV6-1 and TRBJ2-1; perhaps TRBD1 as D (6 bases). V dropped 5 bases and J dropped 9 bases, with 20 bases sitting between them. The CDR3 consists of 15 residues. Germline V lookup: CDR1 MNHNS, CDR2 SASEGT. The CDR3 spells CASSPRASRGGEQFF. CDR3 bases: TGTGCCAGCAGTCCCCGGGCCTCCCGAGGGGGTGAGCAGTTCTTC.

The chain links TRBV7-8 to TRBJ2-1; TRBD2 agrees at 12 bases. Trimming took 4 bases from V and 1 from J; bases not matched to a gene: 5. The CDR3 length is 17 residues. Germline V gene data show CDR1 as SGHVS and CDR2 as FQNEAQ. For the CDR3, the DNA is TGTGCCAGCAGCTCACTAGCGGGAGGCGGGTCCTACAATGAGCAGTTCTTC. Encoded protein: CASSSLAGGGSYNEQFF.

This clonotype was recorded many times. This chain's CDR3 is CASSPTRRTSYGYTF. DNA of the CDR3: TGTGCCAGCAGCCCCACCCGCCGGACTTCCTATGGCTACACCTTC. This sequence joins TRBV11-2 and TRBJ1-2; D unclear. The germline V gene has CDR1 SGHAT and CDR2 FQNNGV. CDR3 length: 15 residues. With 5 bases removed from V and 4 bases from J, the gap between germline ends came to 17 bases.

This CDR3 is CASSLAGRSKQFF. The CDR3 nucleotides are TGTGCCAGCAGCTTAGCGGGGCGAAGTAAGCAGTTCTTC. This rearrangement joins TRBV7-2 to TRBJ2-1; D is possibly TRBD1 (5 bases). This CDR3 region has 13 residues. The germline gives CDR1 SGHTA, CDR2 FQGNSA. V was shortened by 0 bases and J by 11 bases, with 11 bases between the two germline ends. The full variable domain, rest sourced from reference TRBV7-2 and TRBJ2-1, is GAGVSQSPSNKVTEKGKDVELRCDPISGHTALYWYRQSLGQGLEFLIYFQGNSAPDKSGLPSDRFSAERTGGSVSTLTIQRTQQEDSAVYLCASSLAGRSKQFFGPGTRLTVL.

This chain links TRBV24-1 with TRBJ2-7; D not resolved. V lost 6 bases to trimming and J lost 5 bases, with 7 bases between them. The CDR3 is 11 amino acids. CDR1 is KGHDR, CDR2 SFDVKD, per germline. DNA for the CDR3: TGTGCCACCAGTCCTAGTAACGAGCAGTACTTC. This codes for CATSPSNEQYF.

The V call is TRBV20-1, the J call TRBJ1-4; D is perhaps TRBD1 (6 bases). The CDR3 runs to 15 residues. Germline V gives CDR1 DFQATT, CDR2 SNEGSKA (reference sequence). The V end was cut by 1 base, the J end by 7 bases, with 16 bases between. CDR3 in DNA: TGCAGTGCTAGAGCTTCAGGAACCAGGGGTGAAAAACTGTTTTTT. Its protein is CSARASGTRGEKLFF.

This clonotype was recorded a few times. The genes are TRBV5-8 and TRBJ1-1; 8 positions match TRBD1. Germline CDR1 is SGHTS and CDR2 is YDEGEE. The CDR3 spans 16 residues. V shed 4 bases and J 0 bases; nucleotides not matched to a gene: 8. CDR3 residues: CASSIGTGGMNTEAFF. In DNA, the CDR3 is TGTGCCAGCAGCATCGGGACAGGAGGAATGAACACTGAAGCTTTCTTT.